The sequence of this TCR beta chain was determined in a study of cytotoxic CD8 clonotypes in ibrutinib-treated CLL. Data came from immunoSEQ multiplex PCR; TCRdb stores just in-frame clones and leaves some out. The data show hundreds of thousands of clones, with over 60% seen just once and about 5.9% held by the top ten. Germline CDR1 is SNHLY and CDR2 is FYNNEI. The CDR3 has 14 residues. V trimming: 2 bases; J trimming: 5 bases; junction bases outside the gene matches: 5. Regarding the study as a whole: Rare overall, public clonotypes shrank or held steady under therapy. Clonality showed a rise at ibrutinib response that reversed toward baseline at progression. Baseline clonality exceeded age-matched healthy donors and tracked circulating CD8+ T-cell counts.

Turning to this clone: Its specificity is unknown.

This TCR was sampled from a human donor with chronic lymphocytic leukemia. This material consisted of PBMCs, taken after 36 months of ibrutinib treatment. This sequence joins TRBV2 and TRBJ2-7; 8 nucleotides align to TRBD1. As DNA, the CDR3 is TGTGCCAGCAGTGAAAGGACAGGGAGCGACGAGCAGTACTTC. Encoded protein: CASSERTGSDEQYF. The full variable domain, rest sourced from reference TRBV2 and TRBJ2-7, is EPEVTQTPSHQVTQMGQEVILRCVPISNHLYFYWYRQILGQKVEFLVSFYNNEISEKSEIFDDQFSVERPDGSNFTLKIRSTKLEDSAMYFCASSERTGSDEQYFGPGTRLTVT.